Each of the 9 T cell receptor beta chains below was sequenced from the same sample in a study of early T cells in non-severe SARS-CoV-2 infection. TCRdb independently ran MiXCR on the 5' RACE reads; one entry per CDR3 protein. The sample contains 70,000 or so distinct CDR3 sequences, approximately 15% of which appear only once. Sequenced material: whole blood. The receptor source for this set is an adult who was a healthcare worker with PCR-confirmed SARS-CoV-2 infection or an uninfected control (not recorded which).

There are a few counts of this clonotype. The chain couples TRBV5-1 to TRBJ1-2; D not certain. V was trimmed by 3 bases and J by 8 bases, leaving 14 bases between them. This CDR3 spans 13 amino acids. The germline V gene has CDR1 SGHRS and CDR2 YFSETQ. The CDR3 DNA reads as TGCGCCAGCAGCTCCATAAGACGGGAGGGCTACACCTTC. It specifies CASSSIRREGYTF.

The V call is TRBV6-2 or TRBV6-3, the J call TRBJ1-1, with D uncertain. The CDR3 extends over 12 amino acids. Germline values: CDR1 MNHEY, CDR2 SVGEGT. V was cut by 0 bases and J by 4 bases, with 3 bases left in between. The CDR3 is CASSYSVTEAFF. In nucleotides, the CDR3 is TGTGCCAGCAGTTACTCGGTCACTGAAGCTTTCTTT.

CDR3 sequence (DNA): TGTGCCAGCAGTTTCAACAGGGGGCGAACCTCAGATACGCAGTATTTT. Its translation: CASSFNRGRTSDTQYF. This sequence joins TRBV11-3 and TRBJ2-3; 9 bases map to TRBD1. J was trimmed by 4 bases and V by 6 bases; bases with no gene match: 11. Per germline, CDR1 SGHNT and CDR2 YENEEA. This CDR3 has 16 amino acids.

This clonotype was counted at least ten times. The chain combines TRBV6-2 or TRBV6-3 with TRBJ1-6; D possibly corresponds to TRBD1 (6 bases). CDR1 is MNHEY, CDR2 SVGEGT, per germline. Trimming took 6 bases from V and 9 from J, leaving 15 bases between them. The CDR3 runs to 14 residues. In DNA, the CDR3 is TGTGCCAGCAGCAACCCAACAGGGCCTTCACCCCTCCACTTT. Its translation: CASSNPTGPSPLHF.

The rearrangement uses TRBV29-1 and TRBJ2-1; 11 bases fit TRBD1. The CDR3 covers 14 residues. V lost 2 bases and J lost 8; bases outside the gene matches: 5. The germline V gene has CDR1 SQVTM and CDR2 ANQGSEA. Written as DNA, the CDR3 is TGCAGCGTTGAAAGTGGACAGGGGGCCCATGAGCAGTTCTTC. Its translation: CSVESGQGAHEQFF.

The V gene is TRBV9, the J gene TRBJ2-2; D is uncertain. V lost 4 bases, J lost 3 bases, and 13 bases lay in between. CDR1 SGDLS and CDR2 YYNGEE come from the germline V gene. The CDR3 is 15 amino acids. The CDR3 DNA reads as TGTGCCAGCAGCACACGACAAGAATACACCGGGGAGCTGTTTTTT. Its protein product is CASSTRQEYTGELFF.

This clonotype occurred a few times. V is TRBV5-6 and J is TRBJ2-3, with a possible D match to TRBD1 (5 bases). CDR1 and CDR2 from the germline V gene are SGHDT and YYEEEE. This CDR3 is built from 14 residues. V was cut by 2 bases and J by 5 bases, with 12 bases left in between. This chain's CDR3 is CASSFQGAGDTQYF. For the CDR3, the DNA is TGTGCCAGCAGCTTCCAGGGCGCAGGAGATACGCAGTATTTT.

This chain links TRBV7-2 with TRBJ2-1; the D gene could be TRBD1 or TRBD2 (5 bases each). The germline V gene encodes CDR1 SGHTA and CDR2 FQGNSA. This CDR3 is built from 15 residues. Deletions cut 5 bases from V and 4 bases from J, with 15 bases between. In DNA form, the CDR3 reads TGTGCCAGCAGCAACAACCGGGACGCATACAATGAGCAGTTCTTC. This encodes CASSNNRDAYNEQFF.

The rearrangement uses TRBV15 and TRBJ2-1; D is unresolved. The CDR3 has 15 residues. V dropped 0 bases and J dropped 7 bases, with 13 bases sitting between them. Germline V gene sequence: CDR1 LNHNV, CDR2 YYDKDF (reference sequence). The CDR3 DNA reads TGTGCCACCAGCAGAGATAATTCCGTTGGGAATGAGCAGTTCTTC. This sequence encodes CATSRDNSVGNEQFF. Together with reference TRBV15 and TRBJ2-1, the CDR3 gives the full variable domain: DAMVIQNPRYQVTQFGKPVTLSCSQTLNHNVMYWYQQKSSQAPKLLFHYYDKDFNNEADTPDNFQSRRPNTSFCFLDIRSPGLGDTAMYLCATSRDNSVGNEQFFGPGTRLTVL.